The table lists the clone carrying this T cell receptor (beta chain) with a few counts. As yet, its antigen is unknown. One junction end disagrees with the germline gene, perhaps due to a read error. This record comes from a study of T cell repertoires in aging, cancer and after chemotherapy. At the level of the study: Around 10 million TCR reads were in the whole dataset.

The template was genomic DNA from peripheral blood, not RNA. Rearranged V-D-J TRB sequences were amplified with a mixed TRB-A/B primer pool. TCRdb re-derived calls from the multiplex PCR reads in MiXCR, one entry per CDR3 protein. The sample records about 840 distinct CDR3 sequences, under 30% being singletons. Study outcomes and limitations: Loss of evenness, beyond lost richness, contributed to age-related TCR diversity decline in cancer patients.

Germline V gene sequence: CDR1 SSHAT, CDR2 FNYEAQ (reference sequence). The CDR3 totals 15 residues. The clonotype comes from a human donor with a solid tumor. The sample comprised blood. This rearrangement joins TRBV7-7 to TRBJ2-1, with a possible D match to TRBD1 (6 bases). CDR3 amino acids: CASSPGELPDNEQFF. As DNA, the CDR3 is TGTGCTAGCAGCCCAGGGGAGCTCCCGGACAATGAGCAGTTCTTC.